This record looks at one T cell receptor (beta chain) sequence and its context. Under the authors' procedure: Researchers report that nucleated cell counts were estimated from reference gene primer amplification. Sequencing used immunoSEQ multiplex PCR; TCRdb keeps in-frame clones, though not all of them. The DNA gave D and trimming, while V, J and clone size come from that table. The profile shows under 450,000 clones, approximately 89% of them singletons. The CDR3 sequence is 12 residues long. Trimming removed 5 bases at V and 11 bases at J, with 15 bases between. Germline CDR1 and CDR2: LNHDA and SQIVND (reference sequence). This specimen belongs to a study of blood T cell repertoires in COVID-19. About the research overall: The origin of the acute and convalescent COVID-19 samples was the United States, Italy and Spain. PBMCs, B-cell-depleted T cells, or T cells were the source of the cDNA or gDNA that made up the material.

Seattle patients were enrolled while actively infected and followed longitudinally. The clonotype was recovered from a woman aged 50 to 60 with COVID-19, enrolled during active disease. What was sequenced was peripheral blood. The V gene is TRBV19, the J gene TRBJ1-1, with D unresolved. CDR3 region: CASSVLGPRAFF. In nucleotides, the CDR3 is TGTGCCAGTAGTGTACTAGGACCGAGGGCTTTCTTT.